The 10 T cell receptor beta chains given below trace back to one sample, sequenced in a study of cytomegalovirus exposure and HLA in healthy donors. With 60 Vbeta and 13 Jbeta primers, the PCR was carried out. The method was immunoSEQ multiplex PCR; TCRdb's version includes in-frame clones alone and lacks a portion of them. Of around 200,000 clones listed, around 83% are singletons. Source material: PBMCs. The receptor source for this set is a middle-aged man in good health and CMV-seronegative.

The rearrangement links TRBV18 to TRBJ2-7; TRBD1 matches at 8 bases. The trim removed 4 bases at V and 3 bases at J, leaving 14 bases unmatched. Germline CDR1 reads KGHSH; CDR2 reads LQKENI. CDR3 length equals 17 residues. The CDR3 region has the DNA TGTGCCAGCTCACAGAAGGGGCCCAAACAGGGGGACTACGAGCAGTACTTC. Its protein is CASSQKGPKQGDYEQYF.

V usage is TRBV28 and J usage is TRBJ2-7; D is undetermined. This CDR3 is built from 15 residues. Per germline, CDR1 MDHEN and CDR2 SYDVKM. Trimming stripped 6 bases from V and 0 bases from J, with 15 bases between. The CDR3: CASSRNTESSYEQYF. DNA of the CDR3: TGTGCCAGCAGCCGAAATACAGAGAGCTCCTACGAGCAGTACTTC. Filled out from reference TRBV28 and TRBJ2-7, the complete variable domain reads DVKVTQSSRYLVKRTGEKVFLECVQDMDHENMFWYRQDPGLGLRLIYFSYDVKMKEKGDIPEGYSVSREKKERFSLILESASTNQTSMYLCASSRNTESSYEQYFGPGTRLTVT.

This sequence joins TRBV28 and TRBJ1-4; D remains ambiguous. Per the germline V gene, CDR1 is MDHEN and CDR2 is SYDVKM. V was shortened by 4 bases and J by 1 base, with 10 bases between the two germline ends. The CDR3 is made up of 15 amino acids. The CDR3 here is CASSSPTITNEKLFF. The CDR3, as DNA: TGTGCCAGCAGTTCACCGACAATAACTAATGAAAAACTGTTTTTT.

The chain couples TRBV19 to TRBJ2-7; TRBD1 agrees at 9 bases. J lost 6 bases, V lost 6 bases, and 6 bases had no gene match. In germline, CDR1 is LNHDA, CDR2 SQIVND (reference sequence). This CDR3 contains 13 residues. The CDR3 DNA is TGTGCCAGTAGAGACAGGGGGGGGCTCGAGCAGTACTTC. Translated, it gives CASRDRGGLEQYF.

The chain uses TRBV4-3 and TRBJ1-3; 8 nucleotides agree with TRBD1. Germline V gives CDR1 LGHNA, CDR2 YSLEER. This CDR3 spans 17 amino acids. V lost 1 base to trimming and J lost 0 bases; unmatched junction nucleotides: 5. CDR3 DNA sequence: TGCGCCAGCAGCCAAGGAACAGGGGGTTTCTCTGGAAACACCATATATTTT. The encoded protein is CASSQGTGGFSGNTIYF.

The rearrangement uses TRBV28 and TRBJ2-5, with 10 bases that match TRBD2. Germline loops: CDR1 MDHEN, CDR2 SYDVKM. Trimming took 1 base from V and 5 from J; bases not matched to a gene: 7. The CDR3 contains 16 residues. The CDR3 nucleotides are TGTGCCAGCAGTTTATTGGGGGAAGCGGGAGGGGAGACCCAGTACTTC. It yields the protein CASSLLGEAGGETQYF.

V gene TRBV7-6 combines with J gene TRBJ2-7; weak D call: TRBD2 (6 bases). The germline V gene has CDR1 SGHVS and CDR2 FNYEAQ. CDR3 size: 20 residues. Trimming left V 5 bases short and J 0 bases short, with 29 bases between. The CDR3 DNA reads as TGTGCCAGCAGCGACCCTTCCTCGGGACTCGAAAACCCTAGCTCCTACGAGCAGTACTTC. Protein product: CASSDPSSGLENPSSYEQYF.

This chain joins TRBV7-2 and TRBJ2-6; D may be TRBD2 (7 bases). CDR3 length: 18 amino acids. The ends were cut back, 4 bases at V and 4 bases at J, with 20 bases in the middle. CDR1 is SGHTA and CDR2 is FQGNSA in the germline V gene. CDR3 sequence: CASSSRLGGAAGANVLTF. CDR3 sequence (DNA): TGTGCCAGCAGCTCTCGCCTAGGGGGGGCAGCCGGGGCCAACGTCCTGACTTTC.

This chain connects TRBV4-2 to TRBJ2-3; perhaps TRBD1 as D (6 bases). Looked up from germline, CDR1 is LGHNA and CDR2 is YNFKEQ. CDR3 length: 17 residues. The V and J ends lost 0 bases and 1 base respectively, with 14 bases between them. The CDR3 nucleotides read TGTGCCAGCAGCCAAGAATGGGGGCCGATGGGCACAGATACGCAGTATTTT. Its protein product is CASSQEWGPMGTDTQYF.

The J gene is TRBJ1-4, the V gene TRBV28; 7 nucleotides agree with TRBD1. J lost 0 bases, V lost 5 bases, and 15 bases had no gene match. Per the germline V gene, CDR1 is MDHEN and CDR2 is SYDVKM. This CDR3 has 19 residues. The CDR3 region is CASSPLSGTVVATNEKLFF. As DNA, the CDR3 is TGTGCCAGCAGTCCACTTTCCGGGACAGTAGTTGCAACTAATGAAAAACTGTTTTTT.